The 16 T cell receptor beta chains below come from one sample, sequenced in a study of shared clonotypes between healthy human individuals. The protocol was immunoSEQ multiplex PCR, while the TCRdb copy is restricted to in-frame clones and leaves out a portion. The table has about 2,500,000 clones, around 90% seen once; the top ten hold around 0.14%. The sequencing input was naive CD4+ T cells sorted from blood. Described subset: CD45RA+ positively selected. The receptors here all came from a man aged 18-30 years in good health.

The gene calls are TRBV19 and TRBJ2-7; perhaps D is TRBD1 or TRBD2 (5 bases each). Germline assignment: CDR1 LNHDA and CDR2 SQIVND (reference sequence). The CDR3 consists of 15 residues. Trimming removed 5 bases from V and 1 base from J, with 15 bases in between. The CDR3 bases are TGTGCCAGTAGTGGCGCCAGGGACGATTCCTACGAGCAGTACTTC. Translating it yields CASSGARDDSYEQYF.

The V gene is TRBV6-1, the J gene TRBJ2-5; a weak D match, TRBD1 (5 bases). The CDR3 has 15 residues. Germline-derived CDR1 and CDR2 are MNHNS and SASEGT. Trimming took 6 bases from V and 5 from J, leaving 19 bases between them. The CDR3 DNA reads as TGTGCCAGCAGGATCAACTGGGGCTTATGGGAGACCCAGTACTTC. Its protein is CASRINWGLWETQYF.

In this sample, this clone turned up a few times. The same CDR3 also results from other DNA sequences found in this sample. V usage is TRBV14 and J usage is TRBJ1-3, with D unclear. The CDR3 covers 11 residues. The germline gives CDR1 SGHDN, CDR2 FVKESK. V lost 4 bases to trimming and J lost 2 bases, with 0 bases between them. CDR3 nucleotides: TGTGCCAGCAGCCCTGGAAACACCATATATTTT. This sequence encodes CASSPGNTIYF.

This clone has only one observation. This same CDR3 is encoded by further DNA sequences in the sample. V is TRBV5-1 and J is TRBJ2-7, with TRBD2 matching over 7 bases. V shed 3 bases, J shed 3 bases, and the junction held 3 bases outside the gene matches. The CDR3 consists of 13 residues. Germline V gene data show CDR1 as SGHRS and CDR2 as YFSETQ. CDR3 sequence reads: CASSSSGNYEQYF. In nucleotides, the CDR3 is TGCGCCAGCAGCTCTAGCGGTAACTACGAGCAGTACTTC.

CDR3 sequence: CASSPPTHSPLHF. CDR3 DNA sequence: TGCGCCAGCAGCCCTCCAACGCATTCACCCCTCCACTTT. The chain links TRBV4-1 to TRBJ1-6; D is ambiguous. The ends were cut back, 4 bases at V and 8 bases at J, with 9 bases in the middle. Germline CDR1 MGHRA, CDR2 YSYEKL. CDR3 length: 13 amino acids.

This chain joins TRBV10-3 and TRBJ2-7, with 7 bases fitting TRBD1. J gave up 3 bases and V 4 bases, and 9 bases lay outside the gene matches. The germline V gene encodes CDR1 ENHRY and CDR2 SYGVKD. CDR3 length: 15 residues. This chain's CDR3 is CAISGGQSPLYEQYF. The CDR3 DNA reads TGTGCCATCAGTGGGGGACAGTCTCCCCTCTACGAGCAGTACTTC.

V and J are TRBV7-3 and TRBJ2-3; D might be TRBD2 (6 bases). Germline CDR1 and CDR2: SGHTA and FQGTGA. V was pared by 5 bases and J by 6 bases, with 15 bases between. The CDR3 has 14 residues. CDR3 protein: CASSAGGAHDTQYF. The CDR3 DNA follows: TGTGCCAGCAGCGCCGGGGGAGCCCACGATACGCAGTATTTT.

With respect to this clone: A much more abundant neighbour one base away suggests this may be a read error. This CDR3 is also generated by other DNA sequences in the sample. The chain employs TRBV20-1 and TRBJ2-3; no clear D gene. V dropped 3 bases and J dropped 4 bases, with 2 bases sitting between them. This CDR3 spans 10 amino acids. Germline values: CDR1 DFQATT, CDR2 SNEGSKA (reference sequence). CDR3 protein: CSASADTQYF. CDR3 in DNA: TGCAGTGCTAGCGCAGATACGCAGTATTTT.

The table lists this clone with a count of one. CDR3 DNA sequence: TGTGCCAGCAGTCGTGAGGATGGCTACACCTTC. It codes for CASSREDGYTF. The chain employs TRBV7-9 and TRBJ1-2; D uncertain. V shed 6 bases and J shed 6 bases, with 8 bases lying between them. Per germline, CDR1 SEHNR and CDR2 FQNEAQ (reference sequence). This CDR3 contains 11 residues.

This sequence joins TRBV7-9 and TRBJ1-5; possibly TRBD1 for D (5 bases). This CDR3 has 14 residues. CDR1 is SEHNR, CDR2 FQNEAQ, per germline (reference sequence). The V end was cut by 3 bases, the J end by 5 bases, with 11 bases between. The CDR3 nucleotides are TGTGCCAGCAGCTTCGTGCAGGGTGATCAGCCCCAGCATTTT. This sequence encodes CASSFVQGDQPQHF.

The chain uses TRBV5-1 and TRBJ1-2; maybe TRBD1 (5 bases). The germline V gene encodes CDR1 SGHRS and CDR2 YFSETQ. The CDR3 has 14 amino acids. V lost 1 base, J lost 6 bases, and 13 bases lay in between. The chain's CDR3 is CASSLPGAGNGYTF. The CDR3 bases are TGCGCCAGCAGCTTGCCCGGGGCCGGCAATGGCTACACCTTC.

This chain links TRBV19 with TRBJ2-7; TRBD1 agrees at 7 bases. The CDR3 extends over 14 amino acids. Per the germline V gene, CDR1 is LNHDA and CDR2 is SQIVND (reference sequence). V dropped 5 bases and J dropped 7; count of bases not matched to a gene: 11. CDR3 coding DNA: TGTGCCAGTAGTGACCAACGGGACAGTAGGGAGCAGTACTTC. As protein: CASSDQRDSREQYF.

This clone was observed once. The chain employs TRBV5-4 and TRBJ2-2; 8 nucleotides align to TRBD2. The V gene's germline CDR1 is SGHNT and CDR2 YYREEE (reference sequence). V lost 3 bases and J lost 6; bases outside the gene matches: 10. This CDR3 has 16 residues. CDR3 sequence reads: CASSSKLAASPGELFF. The CDR3 bases are TGTGCCAGCAGCTCAAAACTAGCGGCCTCCCCCGGGGAGCTGTTTTTT.

The V gene is TRBV9, the J gene TRBJ2-5, with 10 bases identical to TRBD2. J gave up 3 bases and V 4 bases, and 9 bases lay outside the gene matches. From germline, CDR1 is SGDLS and CDR2 YYNGEE. CDR3 length equals 16 residues. The DNA for the CDR3 is TGTGCCAGCAGCCTTCTCCCCACTAGCGGGAAAGAGACCCAGTACTTC. It is translated as CASSLLPTSGKETQYF.

CDR3 protein: CASSGQGAGSYNSPLHF. The CDR3 coding sequence is TGTGCCAGCTCCGGACAGGGGGCGGGCTCCTATAATTCACCCCTCCACTTT. The chain uses TRBV18 and TRBJ1-6; 11 bases align to TRBD1. V lost 6 bases to trimming and J lost 0 bases; unmatched junction nucleotides: 4. The CDR3 has 17 residues. Germline V gene sequence: CDR1 KGHSH, CDR2 LQKENI.

This chain links TRBV11-2 with TRBJ2-5, with TRBD2 matching over 8 bases. The CDR3 is 15 amino acids. The V gene's germline CDR1 is SGHAT and CDR2 FQNNGV. The junction had 4 bases not matched to a gene; V was cut back by 2 bases and J by 2 bases. CDR3 DNA sequence: TGTGCCAGCAGCTTACAGCGGGGGCATCAAGAGACCCAGTACTTC. Protein product: CASSLQRGHQETQYF.